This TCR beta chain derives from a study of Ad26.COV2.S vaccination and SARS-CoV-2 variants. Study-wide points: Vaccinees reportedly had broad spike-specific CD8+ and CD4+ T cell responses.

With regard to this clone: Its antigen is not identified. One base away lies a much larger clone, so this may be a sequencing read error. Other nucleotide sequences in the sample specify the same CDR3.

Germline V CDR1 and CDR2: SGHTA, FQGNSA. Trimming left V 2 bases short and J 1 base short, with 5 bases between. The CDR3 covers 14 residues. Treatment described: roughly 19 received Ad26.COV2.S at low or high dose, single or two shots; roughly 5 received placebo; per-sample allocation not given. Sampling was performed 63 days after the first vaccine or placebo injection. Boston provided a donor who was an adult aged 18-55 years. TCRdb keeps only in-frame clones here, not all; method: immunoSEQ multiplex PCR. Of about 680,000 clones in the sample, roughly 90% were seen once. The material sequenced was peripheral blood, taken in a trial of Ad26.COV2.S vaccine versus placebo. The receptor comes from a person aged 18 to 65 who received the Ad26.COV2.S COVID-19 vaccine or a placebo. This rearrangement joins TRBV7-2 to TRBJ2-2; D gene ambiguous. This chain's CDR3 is CASSLSGNTGELFF. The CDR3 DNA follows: TGTGCCAGCAGCTTATCGGGGAACACCGGGGAGCTGTTTTTT.